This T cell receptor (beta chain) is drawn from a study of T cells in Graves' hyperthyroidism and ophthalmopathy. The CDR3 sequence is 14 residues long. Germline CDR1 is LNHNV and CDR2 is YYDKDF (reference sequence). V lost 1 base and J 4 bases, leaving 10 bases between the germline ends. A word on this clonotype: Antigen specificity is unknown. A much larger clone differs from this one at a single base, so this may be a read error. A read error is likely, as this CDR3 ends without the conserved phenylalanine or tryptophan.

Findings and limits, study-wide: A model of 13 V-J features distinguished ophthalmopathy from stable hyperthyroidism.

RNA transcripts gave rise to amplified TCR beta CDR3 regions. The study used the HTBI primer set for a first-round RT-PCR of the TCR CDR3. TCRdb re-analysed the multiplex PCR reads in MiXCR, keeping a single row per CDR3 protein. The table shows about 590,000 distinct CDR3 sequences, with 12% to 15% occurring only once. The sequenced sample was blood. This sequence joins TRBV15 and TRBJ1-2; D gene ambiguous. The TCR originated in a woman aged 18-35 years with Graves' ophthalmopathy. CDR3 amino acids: CATSRVAELYGYTL. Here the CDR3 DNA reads TGTGCCACCAGCAGAGTAGCAGAGCTCTATGGCTACACCCTC.